The 19 T cell receptor beta chains below were found in one sample sequenced in a study of T-cell memory formation after mild COVID-19. MiXCR, applied by TCRdb to the 5' RACE reads, yields one record per CDR3 protein. The table lists a few hundred thousand distinct CDR3 sequences, under 20% of them singletons. Material for sequencing was PBMCs or a T cell subset sorted from them (not recorded which). These receptors were taken from a man in his late teens or twenties who had mild COVID-19 (a few samples of this study predate the infection). Cell type and time point are not known.

CDR3: CASSLGQGASQPQHF. The CDR3 nucleotides read TGTGCCAGCAGCTTGGGACAGGGGGCTTCTCAGCCCCAGCATTTT. This rearrangement joins TRBV7-9 to TRBJ1-5; 12 positions agree with TRBD1. The J segment lost 6 bases and the V segment lost 3 bases, leaving 3 bases of the junction unmatched. This CDR3 spans 15 amino acids. CDR1 is SEHNR, CDR2 FQNEAQ, per germline (reference sequence). The whole variable domain, remainder taken from reference TRBV7-9 and TRBJ1-5, is DTGVSQNPRHKITKRGQNVTFRCDPISEHNRLYWYRQTLGQGPEFLTYFQNEAQLEKSRLLSDRFSAERPKGSFSTLEIQRTEQGDSAMYLCASSLGQGASQPQHFGDGTRLSIL.

This clonotype was observed a few times. V usage is TRBV12-5 and J usage is TRBJ2-1; D gene uncertain. Germline V gene lookup returns CDR1 LGHNT and CDR2 FRNRAP. V was shortened by 2 bases and J by 6 bases, with 11 bases between the two germline ends. There are 14 residues in the CDR3. CDR3 in DNA: TGTGCTAGTGGTTTGTTGGCAGGCGTCAATGAGCAGTTCTTC. As protein: CASGLLAGVNEQFF. Drawing the rest from reference TRBV12-5 and TRBJ2-1, the complete variable domain is DARVTQTPRHKVTEMGQEVTMRCQPILGHNTVFWYRQTMMQGLELLAYFRNRAPLDDSGMPKDRFSAEMPDATLATLKIQPSEPRDSAVYFCASGLLAGVNEQFFGPGTRLTVL.

V and J are TRBV11-2 and TRBJ1-6; D is uncertain. The CDR3 has 15 residues. Trimming removed 6 bases at V and 10 bases at J, with 19 bases between. Germline CDR1 and CDR2: SGHAT and FQNNGV. DNA of the CDR3: TGTGCCAGCAGGGCTATACGAGGAGAAAGGTCACCCCTCCACTTT. Translated: CASRAIRGERSPLHF.

The rearrangement joins TRBV6-2 or TRBV6-3 to TRBJ2-1, with 8 positions matching TRBD2. Germline CDR1 reads MNHEY; CDR2 reads SVGEGT. The CDR3 extends over 16 amino acids. Trimming took 5 bases from V and 3 from J; bases not matched to a gene: 9. As DNA, the CDR3 is TGTGCCAGCAGTCCCTCGACTAGCGTGCTCTACAATGAGCAGTTCTTC. Protein: CASSPSTSVLYNEQFF.

This clonotype was counted ten times or more. V usage is TRBV5-1 and J usage is TRBJ1-6; 7 nucleotides align to TRBD1. There are 14 residues in the CDR3. The V gene's germline CDR1 is SGHRS and CDR2 YFSETQ. V was clipped by 3 bases and J by 7 bases; unmatched bases: 4. CDR3 bases: TGCGCCAGCAGCTCCCAGACAGGGAATTCACCCCTCCACTTT. It codes for CASSSQTGNSPLHF.

The V and J genes are TRBV12-3 or TRBV12-4 and TRBJ2-7, with D uncertain. The CDR3 covers 12 residues. Trimming cost V 6 bases and J 2 bases, with 8 bases left between them. The CDR3 DNA reads as TGTGCCAGCAGCCGAGTGCCCTACGAGCAGTACTTC. It codes for CASSRVPYEQYF.

This clonotype was observed at least ten times. The gene calls are TRBV11-2 and TRBJ2-7; 7 nucleotides line up with TRBD1. The CDR3 is made up of 15 amino acids. The V gene end was trimmed by 1 base and the J gene end by 2 bases; junction bases not matched to a gene: 5. Germline V gives CDR1 SGHAT, CDR2 FQNNGV. The CDR3 here is CASSLGSGTAYEQYV. The CDR3 DNA reads TGTGCCAGCAGCTTAGGCTCAGGGACAGCCTACGAGCAGTACGTC.

Only a few counts were recorded for this clonotype. The chain links TRBV4-1 to TRBJ2-7; TRBD1 matches at 8 bases. After removal of 1 base from V and 4 bases from J, the junction contained 3 bases not matched to a gene. The germline V gene has CDR1 MGHRA and CDR2 YSYEKL. This CDR3 is built from 14 residues. CDR3 DNA sequence: TGCGCCAGCAGCCAAGTACAGGGGGAGTACGAGCAGTACTTC. Translating gives CASSQVQGEYEQYF.

CDR3 residues: CASSPTEYSNQPQHF. For the CDR3, the DNA is TGTGCCAGCAGCCCCACAGAATATAGCAATCAGCCCCAGCATTTT. V is TRBV4-2 and J is TRBJ1-5; D is ambiguous. CDR3 length: 15 amino acids. With 4 bases removed from V and 0 bases from J, the gap between germline ends came to 10 bases. The V gene's germline CDR1 is LGHNA and CDR2 YNFKEQ.

This clonotype was seen a few times. The chain employs TRBV29-1 and TRBJ2-5, with TRBD2 matching 8 bases. V was pared by 6 bases and J by 5 bases, with 8 bases of the junction left unmatched. CDR1 and CDR2 from the germline V gene are SQVTM and ANQGSEA. This CDR3 has 13 residues. CDR3 residues: CSVPTGGVETQYF. The CDR3 DNA reads as TGCAGCGTCCCTACGGGGGGGGTGGAGACCCAGTACTTC.

V is TRBV30 and J is TRBJ2-1; weak D call: TRBD1 (5 bases). From germline, CDR1 is GTSNPN and CDR2 SVGIG (reference sequence). V shed 2 bases and J shed 4 bases, with 15 bases lying between them. The CDR3 is made up of 15 amino acids. The CDR3 region has the DNA TGTGCCTGGAGTTCAGGGCTTCGTGGGTACAATGAGCAGTTCTTC. Translated: CAWSSGLRGYNEQFF.

This clonotype was counted only a few times. V and J are TRBV18 and TRBJ2-3; D ambiguous. The CDR3 consists of 14 residues. In germline, CDR1 is KGHSH, CDR2 LQKENI. V was pared by 1 base and J by 0 bases, with 5 bases between. CDR3 protein: CASSPLKSTDTQYF. DNA for the CDR3: TGTGCCAGCTCACCACTAAAGAGCACAGATACGCAGTATTTT.

This clonotype was seen more than once but under ten times. The gene calls are TRBV11-2 and TRBJ2-7; 7 bases align to TRBD1. Per the germline V gene, CDR1 is SGHAT and CDR2 is FQNNGV. The ends lost 5 bases at V and 1 base at J; junction bases unmatched: 14. The CDR3 has 17 amino acids. The chain's CDR3 is CASSVRDSFLISYEQYF. The DNA for the CDR3 is TGTGCCAGCAGCGTCCGGGACAGTTTCTTAATATCCTACGAGCAGTACTTC.

The CDR3 reads CASTFMGPHNEQFF. The CDR3 DNA is TGTGCCAGCACTTTTATGGGACCCCACAATGAGCAGTTCTTC. The V call is TRBV12-3 or TRBV12-4, the J call TRBJ2-1; D is perhaps TRBD1 or TRBD2 (5 bases each). CDR3 size: 14 residues. Trimming stripped 7 bases from V and 5 bases from J, with 15 bases between.

This clonotype was recorded a few times. This sequence joins TRBV12-3 or TRBV12-4 and TRBJ2-1; TRBD2 might be the D (6 bases). With 6 bases removed from V and 5 bases from J, the gap between germline ends came to 23 bases. This CDR3 has 17 residues. Written as DNA, the CDR3 is TGTGCCAGCAGACCCATGACCCGAGCGGGCCCCCACAATGAGCAGTTCTTC. Encoded protein: CASRPMTRAGPHNEQFF.

V gene TRBV4-1 combines with J gene TRBJ2-1; TRBD2 matches at 8 bases. This CDR3 is built from 16 residues. V lost 5 bases, J lost 0 bases, and 6 bases stayed unmatched. CDR1 is MGHRA, CDR2 YSYEKL, per germline. Written as DNA, the CDR3 is TGCGCCAGCAGCTCTACCCTAGCGGGCTCCTACAATGAGCAGTTCTTC. Translation: CASSSTLAGSYNEQFF.

V is TRBV6-4 and J is TRBJ1-5; D may be TRBD1 (5 bases). CDR1 and CDR2 (germline): MRHNA, SNTAGT. This CDR3 is 18 amino acids long. Trimming took off 2 bases at V and 2 bases at J, with 19 bases between the two ends. The CDR3 here is CASSDIGRVGCGNQPQHF. CDR3 in DNA: TGTGCCAGCAGTGACATCGGCAGGGTAGGATGCGGCAATCAGCCCCAGCATTTT.

The rearrangement joins TRBV28 to TRBJ2-7; D might be TRBD1 (6 bases). Trimming removed 3 bases at V and 0 bases at J, with 12 bases between. CDR1 is MDHEN and CDR2 is SYDVKM in the germline V gene. The CDR3 sequence is 15 residues long. CDR3 sequence: CASSFGGEGSYEQYV. In DNA, the CDR3 is TGTGCCAGCAGTTTTGGGGGCGAAGGCTCCTACGAGCAGTACGTC.

In this sample, this clonotype turned up a few times. This chain uses TRBV6-5 with TRBJ1-2, with D perhaps TRBD1 (6 bases). The CDR3 length is 16 residues. V lost 6 bases and J 7 bases, leaving 24 bases between the germline ends. CDR1 and CDR2 (germline): MNHEY, SVGAGI. CDR3 in amino acids: CASSPRGFGLGSGYTF. The DNA for the CDR3 is TGTGCCAGCAGCCCCAGGGGCTTCGGATTGGGTTCTGGCTACACCTTC.